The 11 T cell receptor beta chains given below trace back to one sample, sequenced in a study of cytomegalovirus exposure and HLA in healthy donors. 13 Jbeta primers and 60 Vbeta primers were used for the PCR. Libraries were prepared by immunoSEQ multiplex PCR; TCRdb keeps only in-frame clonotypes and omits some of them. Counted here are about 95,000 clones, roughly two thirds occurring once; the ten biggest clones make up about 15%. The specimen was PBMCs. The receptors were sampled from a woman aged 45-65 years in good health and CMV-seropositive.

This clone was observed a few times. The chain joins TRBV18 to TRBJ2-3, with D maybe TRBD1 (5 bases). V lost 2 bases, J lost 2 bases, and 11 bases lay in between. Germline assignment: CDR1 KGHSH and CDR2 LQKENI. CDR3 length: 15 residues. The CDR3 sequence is CASSPVGRVTDTQYF. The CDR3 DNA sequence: TGTGCCAGCTCACCAGTTGGCAGGGTCACAGATACGCAGTATTTT.

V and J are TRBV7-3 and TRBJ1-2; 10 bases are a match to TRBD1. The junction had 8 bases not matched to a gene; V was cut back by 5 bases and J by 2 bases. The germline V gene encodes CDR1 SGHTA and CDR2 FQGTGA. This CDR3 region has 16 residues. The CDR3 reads CASSPISGQGNYGYTF. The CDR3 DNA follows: TGTGCCAGCAGCCCGATATCGGGACAGGGGAACTATGGCTACACCTTC.

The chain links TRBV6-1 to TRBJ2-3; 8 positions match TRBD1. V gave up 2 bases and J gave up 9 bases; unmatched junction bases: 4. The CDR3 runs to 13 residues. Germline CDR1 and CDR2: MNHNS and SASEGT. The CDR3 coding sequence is TGTGCCAGCAGTGAATCTCAGGGGGCGACGCAGTATTTT. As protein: CASSESQGATQYF.

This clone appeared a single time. The CDR3 region has the DNA TGTGCCAGCACCTCTCTTGAGACCCAGTACTTC. Translated: CASTSLETQYF. V is TRBV7-2 and J is TRBJ2-5; D is unresolved. Trimming stripped 7 bases from V and 5 bases from J, with 8 bases between. Germline values: CDR1 SGHTA, CDR2 FQGNSA. The CDR3 is 11 amino acids.

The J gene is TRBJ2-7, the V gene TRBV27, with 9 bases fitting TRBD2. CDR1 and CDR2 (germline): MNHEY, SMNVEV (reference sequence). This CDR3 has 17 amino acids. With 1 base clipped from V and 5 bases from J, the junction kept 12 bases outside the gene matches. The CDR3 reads CASSLYPVASGNHEQYF. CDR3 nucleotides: TGTGCCAGCAGTTTATATCCTGTGGCTAGCGGGAACCACGAGCAGTACTTC.

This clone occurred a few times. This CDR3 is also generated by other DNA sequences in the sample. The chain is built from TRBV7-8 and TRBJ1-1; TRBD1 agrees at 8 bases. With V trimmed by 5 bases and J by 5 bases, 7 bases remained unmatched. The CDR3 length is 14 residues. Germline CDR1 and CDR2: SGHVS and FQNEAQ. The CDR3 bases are TGTGCCAGCAGCGAACGGACAGGGAGAACTGAAGCTTTCTTT. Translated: CASSERTGRTEAFF.

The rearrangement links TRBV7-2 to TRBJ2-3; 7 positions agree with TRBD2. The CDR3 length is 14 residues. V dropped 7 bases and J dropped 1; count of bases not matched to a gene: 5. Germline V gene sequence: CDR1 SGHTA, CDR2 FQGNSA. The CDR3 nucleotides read TGTGCCAGCATAGCGGGCTTCGGCACAGATACGCAGTATTTT. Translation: CASIAGFGTDTQYF.

The CDR3 nucleotides are TGTGCCAGTAGTCCCCCCTCGGTTGTTAGGAGGGGGCAGTTCTTC. It codes for CASSPPSVVRRGQFF. V and J are TRBV19 and TRBJ2-1, with D perhaps TRBD2 (6 bases). This CDR3 spans 15 amino acids. V lost 5 bases to trimming and J lost 12 bases, with 23 bases between them. Germline loops: CDR1 LNHDA, CDR2 SQIVND (reference sequence).

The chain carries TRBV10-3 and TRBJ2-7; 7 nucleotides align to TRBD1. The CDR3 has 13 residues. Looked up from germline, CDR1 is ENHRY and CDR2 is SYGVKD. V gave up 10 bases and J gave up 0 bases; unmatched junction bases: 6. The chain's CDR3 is CASTGAASYEQYF. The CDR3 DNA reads TGTGCCAGTACAGGGGCCGCCTCCTACGAGCAGTACTTC.

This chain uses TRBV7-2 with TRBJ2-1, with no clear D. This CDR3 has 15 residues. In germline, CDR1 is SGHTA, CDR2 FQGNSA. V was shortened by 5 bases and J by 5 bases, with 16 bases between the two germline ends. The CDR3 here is CASSKTQFTNNEQFF. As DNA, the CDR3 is TGTGCCAGCAGCAAAACACAGTTTACCAACAATGAGCAGTTCTTC.

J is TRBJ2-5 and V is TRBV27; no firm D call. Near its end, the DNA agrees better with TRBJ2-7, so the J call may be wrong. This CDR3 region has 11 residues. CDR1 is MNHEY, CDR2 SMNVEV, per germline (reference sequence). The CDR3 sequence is CASSLSYEQYF. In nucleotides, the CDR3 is TGTGCCAGCAGTTTGTCCTACGAGCAGTACTTC.